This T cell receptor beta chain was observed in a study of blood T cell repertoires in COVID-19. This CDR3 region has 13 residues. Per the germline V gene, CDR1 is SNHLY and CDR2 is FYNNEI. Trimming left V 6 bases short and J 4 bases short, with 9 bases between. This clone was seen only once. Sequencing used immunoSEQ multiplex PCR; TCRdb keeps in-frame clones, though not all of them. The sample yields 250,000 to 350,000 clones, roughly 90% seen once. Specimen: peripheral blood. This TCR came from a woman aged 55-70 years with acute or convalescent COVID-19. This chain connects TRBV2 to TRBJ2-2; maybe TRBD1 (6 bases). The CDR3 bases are TGTGCCAGCAGCTTACAGGGCACCGGGGAGCTGTTTTTT. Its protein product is CASSLQGTGELFF.